This entry is about one T cell receptor (beta chain). Its matching antigen is unknown. Germline loops: CDR1 SEHNR, CDR2 FQNEAQ (reference sequence). Trimming cost V 5 bases and J 8 bases, with 12 bases left between them. The CDR3 sequence is 13 residues long. These data come from a study of OX40 agonist ivuxolimab in advanced cancers. The overall study: Patients achieving partial responses numbered three: one hepatocellular carcinoma case and two cutaneous melanoma cases. Findings and limits, study-wide: No antigen was identified for the clonally expanded peripheral T cells. Averaged across samples, CD8+ T cells carried more expanded clones than CD4+ did.

The assay was immunoSEQ multiplex PCR, and TCRdb's table has in-frame clones only and misses some. Here the sample spans approximately 56,000 clones, about nine tenths being singletons. Sequences were derived from CD4+ or CD8+ T cells sorted from blood, sampled in a trial of the OX40 agonist ivuxolimab. The J gene is TRBJ1-4, the V gene TRBV7-9, with D possibly TRBD1 on 6 matching bases. The clonotype was recovered from an adult with an advanced solid tumor such as melanoma, head and neck, liver or kidney cancer. CDR3 in DNA: TGTGCCAGCAGCCCCAGGGGTGGGGAAAAACTGTTTTTT. Its translation: CASSPRGGEKLFF.